These T cell receptor beta chains were read from a single sample in a study of blood T cell repertoires in COVID-19. TCRdb keeps only in-frame clones here, not all; method: immunoSEQ multiplex PCR. The data hold about 150,000 clones, with 75% to 90% observed a single time. The sample consisted of peripheral blood. These receptors were taken from a woman in her sixties or seventies with acute or convalescent COVID-19. Each CDR3 is given without its conserved first and last residue. The D gene is left open where the match is weak.

d_gene: -
v_gene: TRBV12-3/TRBV12-4
j_gene: TRBJ1-2
CDR3aa: ASSQGLGYT

d_gene: TRBD2
v_gene: TRBV7-3
j_gene: TRBJ2-3
CDR3aa: ASSFPGGDTQY

d_gene: TRBD1
v_gene: TRBV28
j_gene: TRBJ1-2
CDR3aa: ASSSLQGAQGYGYT

d_gene: -
v_gene: TRBV27
j_gene: TRBJ2-3
CDR3aa: ASSTPTDTQY

d_gene: -
v_gene: TRBV7-2
j_gene: TRBJ1-4
CDR3aa: ASSPGMRNEKLF

d_gene: -
v_gene: TRBV6-2/TRBV6-3
j_gene: TRBJ2-3
CDR3aa: ASSPRGGAEDTQY

d_gene: -
v_gene: TRBV11-3
j_gene: TRBJ2-3
CDR3aa: ASSLEAESTQY

d_gene: TRBD2
v_gene: TRBV7-2
j_gene: TRBJ2-1
CDR3aa: ASSWVAGGTYNEQF

d_gene: TRBD2
v_gene: TRBV2
j_gene: TRBJ2-7
CDR3aa: ASSLAGFYEQY

d_gene: -
v_gene: TRBV12-3/TRBV12-4
j_gene: TRBJ1-1
CDR3aa: ASSPPFRPAF

d_gene: -
v_gene: TRBV6-5
j_gene: TRBJ1-2
CDR3aa: ASRDFRNYGYT

d_gene: TRBD2
v_gene: TRBV19
j_gene: TRBJ2-4
CDR3aa: ASSILAGGPKNIQY

d_gene: -
v_gene: TRBV7-9
j_gene: TRBJ1-1
CDR3aa: ASSLNQGNSEAF

d_gene: -
v_gene: TRBV2
j_gene: TRBJ2-5
CDR3aa: ASSEWSEETQY

d_gene: TRBD1
v_gene: TRBV28
j_gene: TRBJ1-2
CDR3aa: ASSLQGVVGYT

d_gene: TRBD1
v_gene: TRBV6-5
j_gene: TRBJ1-2
CDR3aa: ASRGTGVDYGYT

d_gene: TRBD2
v_gene: TRBV2
j_gene: TRBJ2-3
CDR3aa: ASSSERGAADTQY

d_gene: -
v_gene: TRBV18
j_gene: TRBJ1-2
CDR3aa: ASSPPSQGYGYT

d_gene: -
v_gene: TRBV6-1
j_gene: TRBJ1-6
CDR3aa: ASSEAGSGNSPLH

d_gene: TRBD2
v_gene: TRBV12-3/TRBV12-4
j_gene: TRBJ2-7
CDR3aa: ASSFLAGGPH

d_gene: -
v_gene: TRBV9
j_gene: TRBJ1-3
CDR3aa: ASSPQSGNTIY

d_gene: TRBD1
v_gene: TRBV7-8
j_gene: TRBJ1-5
CDR3aa: ASSFSAGTGVGSNQPQH

d_gene: TRBD1
v_gene: TRBV19
j_gene: TRBJ2-7
CDR3aa: ASSPHVGQGYSGEQY

d_gene: -
v_gene: TRBV3-1/TRBV3-2
j_gene: TRBJ1-2
CDR3aa: ASSQDRANYGYT

d_gene: TRBD1
v_gene: TRBV3-1/TRBV3-2
j_gene: TRBJ1-5
CDR3aa: ASSRGQGSGQPQH

d_gene: -
v_gene: TRBV5-4
j_gene: TRBJ1-2
CDR3aa: ASSSPTGSYGYT

d_gene: -
v_gene: TRBV7-2
j_gene: TRBJ1-6
CDR3aa: ASSLVTGPLPLH

d_gene: -
v_gene: TRBV30
j_gene: TRBJ2-1
CDR3aa: AWTKDGGRINEQF

d_gene: TRBD2
v_gene: TRBV9
j_gene: TRBJ2-4
CDR3aa: ASSGTAGGAKNIQY

d_gene: -
v_gene: TRBV28
j_gene: TRBJ1-5
CDR3aa: ASSPASYWAVPNQPQH

d_gene: TRBD2
v_gene: TRBV27
j_gene: TRBJ2-1
CDR3aa: ASSLPGLASNEQF

d_gene: -
v_gene: TRBV10-1
j_gene: TRBJ2-7
CDR3aa: ASICGGLSYEQY

d_gene: TRBD2
v_gene: TRBV4-3
j_gene: TRBJ2-2
CDR3aa: ASSQEGAGVNTGELF

d_gene: -
v_gene: TRBV18
j_gene: TRBJ2-7
CDR3aa: ASSPGTAYEQY

d_gene: -
v_gene: TRBV11-3
j_gene: TRBJ2-3
CDR3aa: ASSLGVRQGHTDTQY

d_gene: TRBD1
v_gene: TRBV11-3
j_gene: TRBJ2-7
CDR3aa: ASSPGTGDHEQY

d_gene: -
v_gene: TRBV2
j_gene: TRBJ2-3
CDR3aa: ASSDAGLTDTQY

d_gene: -
v_gene: TRBV7-2
j_gene: TRBJ2-1
CDR3aa: ASSLAVGNEQF

d_gene: -
v_gene: TRBV19
j_gene: TRBJ1-3
CDR3aa: ASSIQGMEGNTIY

d_gene: -
v_gene: TRBV20-1
j_gene: TRBJ1-2
CDR3aa: SAGAPHGYT

d_gene: -
v_gene: TRBV12-3/TRBV12-4
j_gene: TRBJ2-3
CDR3aa: ASSPSRMDTQY

d_gene: -
v_gene: TRBV2
j_gene: TRBJ1-2
CDR3aa: ASKGGNYGYT

d_gene: -
v_gene: TRBV11-2
j_gene: TRBJ1-3
CDR3aa: ASSLDLGLISSGNTIY

d_gene: -
v_gene: TRBV28
j_gene: TRBJ1-5
CDR3aa: ASRPSGKGNQPQH

d_gene: -
v_gene: TRBV5-1
j_gene: TRBJ2-5
CDR3aa: ASSLKGTTEMETQY

d_gene: -
v_gene: TRBV7-2
j_gene: TRBJ2-2
CDR3aa: ASSSSLGRELF

d_gene: -
v_gene: TRBV7-2
j_gene: TRBJ1-5
CDR3aa: ASSSEGGRGWTQH

d_gene: TRBD1
v_gene: TRBV6-5
j_gene: TRBJ2-4
CDR3aa: ASSTPGQRLNIQY

d_gene: -
v_gene: TRBV15
j_gene: TRBJ1-5
CDR3aa: ATSRDPRGHSNQPQH

d_gene: -
v_gene: TRBV28
j_gene: TRBJ1-2
CDR3aa: ASSYRAFGYT

d_gene: -
v_gene: TRBV5-1
j_gene: TRBJ2-3
CDR3aa: ASSLSGGTDTQY

d_gene: -
v_gene: TRBV7-2
j_gene: TRBJ2-7
CDR3aa: ASSSVPVMRY

d_gene: TRBD2
v_gene: TRBV4-2
j_gene: TRBJ2-2
CDR3aa: ASSRGGGGAYTGELF

d_gene: -
v_gene: TRBV4-3
j_gene: TRBJ1-4
CDR3aa: ASSQPGVTNEKLF

d_gene: -
v_gene: TRBV18
j_gene: TRBJ1-3
CDR3aa: ASSPPTSSGNTIY